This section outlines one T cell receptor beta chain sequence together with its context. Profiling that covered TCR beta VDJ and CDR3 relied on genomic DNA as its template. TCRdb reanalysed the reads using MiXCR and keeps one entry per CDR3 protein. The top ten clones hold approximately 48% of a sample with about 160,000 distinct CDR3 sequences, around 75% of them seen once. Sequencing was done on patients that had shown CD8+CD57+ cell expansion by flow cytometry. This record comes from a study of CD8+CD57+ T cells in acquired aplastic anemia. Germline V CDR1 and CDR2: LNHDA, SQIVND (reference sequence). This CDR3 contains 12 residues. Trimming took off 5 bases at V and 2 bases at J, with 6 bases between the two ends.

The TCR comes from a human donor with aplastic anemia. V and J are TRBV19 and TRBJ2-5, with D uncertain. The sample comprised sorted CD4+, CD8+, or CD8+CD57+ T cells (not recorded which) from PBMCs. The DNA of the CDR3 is TGTGCCAGTAGTCAGGTGCAAGAGACCCAGTACTTC. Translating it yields CASSQVQETQYF.